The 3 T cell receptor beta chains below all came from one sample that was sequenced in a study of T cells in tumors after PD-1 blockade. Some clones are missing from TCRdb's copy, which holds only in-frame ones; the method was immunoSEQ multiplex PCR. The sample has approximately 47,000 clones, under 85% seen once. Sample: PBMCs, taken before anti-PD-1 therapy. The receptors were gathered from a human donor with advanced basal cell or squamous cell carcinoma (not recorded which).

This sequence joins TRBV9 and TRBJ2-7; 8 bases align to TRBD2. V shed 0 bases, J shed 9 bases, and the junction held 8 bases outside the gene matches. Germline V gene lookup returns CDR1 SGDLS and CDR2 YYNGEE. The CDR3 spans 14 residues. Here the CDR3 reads CASSVAGTSFGQYF. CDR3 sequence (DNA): TGTGCCAGCAGCGTAGCCGGGACTAGTTTCGGGCAGTACTTC.

The CDR3 here is CASSEASYEQYF. CDR3 nucleotides: TGTGCCAGCAGTGAAGCTTCATACGAGCAGTACTTC. The V gene is TRBV2, the J gene TRBJ2-7; no clear D. Germline CDR1 is SNHLY and CDR2 is FYNNEI. This CDR3 spans 12 amino acids. V was clipped by 0 bases and J by 4 bases, with 4 bases between them.

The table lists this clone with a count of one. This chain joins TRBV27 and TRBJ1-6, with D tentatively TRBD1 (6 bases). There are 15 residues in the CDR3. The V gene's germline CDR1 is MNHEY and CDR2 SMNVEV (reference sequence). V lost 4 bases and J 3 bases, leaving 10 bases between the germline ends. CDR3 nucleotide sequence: TGTGCCAGCAGTTCAGGACAGAGCTATAATTCACCCCTCCACTTT. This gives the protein CASSSGQSYNSPLHF.